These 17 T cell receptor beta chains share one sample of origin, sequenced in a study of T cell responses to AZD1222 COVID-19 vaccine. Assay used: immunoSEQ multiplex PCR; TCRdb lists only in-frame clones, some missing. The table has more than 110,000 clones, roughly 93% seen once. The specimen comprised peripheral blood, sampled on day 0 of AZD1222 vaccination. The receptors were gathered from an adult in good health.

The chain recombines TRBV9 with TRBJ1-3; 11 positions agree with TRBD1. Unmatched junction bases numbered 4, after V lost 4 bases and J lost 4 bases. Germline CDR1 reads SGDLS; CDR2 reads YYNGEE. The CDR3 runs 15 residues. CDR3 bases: TGTGCCAGCAGCCCTGGACAGGGGGCGGGAAACACCATATATTTT. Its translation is CASSPGQGAGNTIYF.

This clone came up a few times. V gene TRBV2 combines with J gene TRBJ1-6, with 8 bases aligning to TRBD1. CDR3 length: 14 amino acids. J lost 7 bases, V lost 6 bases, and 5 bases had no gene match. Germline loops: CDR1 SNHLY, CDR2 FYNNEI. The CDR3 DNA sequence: TGTGCCAGCAGGACAGGGGCGAAGAATTCACCCCTCCACTTT. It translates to CASRTGAKNSPLHF.

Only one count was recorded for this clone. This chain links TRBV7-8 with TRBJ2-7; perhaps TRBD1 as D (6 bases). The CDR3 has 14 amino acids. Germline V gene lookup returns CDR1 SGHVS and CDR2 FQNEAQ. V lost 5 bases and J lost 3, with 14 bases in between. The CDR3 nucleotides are TGTGCCAGCAGCCAAAGGGACACCAACTACGAGCAGTACTTC. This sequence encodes CASSQRDTNYEQYF.

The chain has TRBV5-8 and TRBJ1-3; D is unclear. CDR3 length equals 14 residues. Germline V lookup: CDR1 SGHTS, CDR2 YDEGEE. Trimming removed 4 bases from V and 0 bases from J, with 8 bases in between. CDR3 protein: CASSKLSSGNTIYF. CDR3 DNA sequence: TGTGCCAGCAGCAAATTGTCCTCTGGAAACACCATATATTTT.

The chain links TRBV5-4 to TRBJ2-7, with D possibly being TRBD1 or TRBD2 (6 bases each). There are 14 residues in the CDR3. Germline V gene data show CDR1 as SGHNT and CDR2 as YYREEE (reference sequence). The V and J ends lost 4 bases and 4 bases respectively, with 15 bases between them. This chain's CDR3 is CASSPHRDSYEQYF. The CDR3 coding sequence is TGTGCCAGCAGCCCTCACAGGGACTCATACGAGCAGTACTTC.

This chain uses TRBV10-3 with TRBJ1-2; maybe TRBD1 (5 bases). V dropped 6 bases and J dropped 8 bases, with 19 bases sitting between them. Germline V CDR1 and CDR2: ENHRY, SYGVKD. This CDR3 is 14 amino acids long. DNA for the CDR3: TGTGCCATCAGGGATGACAGTGGGGTTCCCGGCTACACCTTC. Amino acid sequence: CAIRDDSGVPGYTF.

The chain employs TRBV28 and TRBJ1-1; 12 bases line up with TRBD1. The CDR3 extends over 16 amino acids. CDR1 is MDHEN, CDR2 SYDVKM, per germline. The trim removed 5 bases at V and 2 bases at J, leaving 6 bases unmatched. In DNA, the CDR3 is TGTGCCAGCAGTCGGGACAGGGGGCTAGGAAACACTGAAGCTTTCTTT. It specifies CASSRDRGLGNTEAFF.

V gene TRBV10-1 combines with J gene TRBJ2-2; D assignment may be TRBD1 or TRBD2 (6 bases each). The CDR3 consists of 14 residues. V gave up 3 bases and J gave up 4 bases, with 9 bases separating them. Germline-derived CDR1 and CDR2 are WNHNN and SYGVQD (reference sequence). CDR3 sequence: CASSEGGGTGELFF. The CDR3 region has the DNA TGCGCCAGCAGTGAAGGAGGGGGCACCGGGGAGCTGTTTTTT.

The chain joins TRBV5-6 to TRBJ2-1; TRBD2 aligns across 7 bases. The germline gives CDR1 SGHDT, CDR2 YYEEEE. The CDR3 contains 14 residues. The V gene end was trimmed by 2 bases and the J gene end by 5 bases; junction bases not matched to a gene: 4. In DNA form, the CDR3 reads TGTGCCAGCAGCTTAAGCGGGGTCGACAATGAGCAGTTCTTC. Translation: CASSLSGVDNEQFF.

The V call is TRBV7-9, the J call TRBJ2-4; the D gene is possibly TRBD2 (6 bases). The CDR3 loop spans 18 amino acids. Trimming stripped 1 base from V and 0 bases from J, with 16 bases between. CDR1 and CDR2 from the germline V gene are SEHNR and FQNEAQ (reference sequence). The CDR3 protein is CASSLVPTGTLAKNIQYF. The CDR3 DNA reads TGTGCCAGCAGCTTAGTCCCTACTGGGACTCTAGCCAAAAACATTCAGTACTTC.

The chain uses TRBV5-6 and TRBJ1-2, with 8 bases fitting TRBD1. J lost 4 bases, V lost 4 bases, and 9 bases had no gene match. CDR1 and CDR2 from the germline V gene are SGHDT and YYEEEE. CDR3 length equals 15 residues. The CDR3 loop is CASSTSPGTGYGYTF. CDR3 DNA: TGTGCCAGCAGCACATCCCCCGGGACAGGCTATGGCTACACCTTC.

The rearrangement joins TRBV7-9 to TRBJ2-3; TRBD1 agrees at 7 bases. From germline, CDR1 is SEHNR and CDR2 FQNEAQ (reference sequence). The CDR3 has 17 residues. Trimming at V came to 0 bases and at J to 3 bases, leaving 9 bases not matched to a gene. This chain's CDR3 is CASSLALLRQGTDTQYF. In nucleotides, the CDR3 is TGTGCCAGCAGCTTAGCGCTTTTGAGACAGGGTACAGATACGCAGTATTTT.

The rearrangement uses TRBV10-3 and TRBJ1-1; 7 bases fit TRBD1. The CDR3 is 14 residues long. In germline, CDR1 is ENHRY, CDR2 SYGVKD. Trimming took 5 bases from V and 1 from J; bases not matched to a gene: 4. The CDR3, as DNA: TGTGCCATCAGTTACAGGGGCGAGAACACTGAAGCTTTCTTT. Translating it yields CAISYRGENTEAFF.

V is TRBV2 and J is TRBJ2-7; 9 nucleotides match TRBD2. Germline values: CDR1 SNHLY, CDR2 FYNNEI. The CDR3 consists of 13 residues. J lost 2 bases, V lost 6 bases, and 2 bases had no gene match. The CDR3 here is CASRGLATYEQYF. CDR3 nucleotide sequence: TGTGCCAGCAGGGGACTAGCCACCTACGAGCAGTACTTC.

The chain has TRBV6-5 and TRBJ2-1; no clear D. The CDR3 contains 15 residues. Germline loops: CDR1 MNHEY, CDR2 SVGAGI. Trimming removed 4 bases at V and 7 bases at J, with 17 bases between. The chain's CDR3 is CASSLRPFGENEQFF. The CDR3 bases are TGTGCCAGCAGTTTACGTCCATTTGGTGAAAATGAGCAGTTCTTC.

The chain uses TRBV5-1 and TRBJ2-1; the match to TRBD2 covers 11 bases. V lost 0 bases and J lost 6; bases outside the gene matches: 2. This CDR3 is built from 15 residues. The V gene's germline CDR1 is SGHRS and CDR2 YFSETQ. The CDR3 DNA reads TGCGCCAGCAGCTTGGGTAGCGGGAGGGCCAATGAGCAGTTCTTC. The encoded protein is CASSLGSGRANEQFF.

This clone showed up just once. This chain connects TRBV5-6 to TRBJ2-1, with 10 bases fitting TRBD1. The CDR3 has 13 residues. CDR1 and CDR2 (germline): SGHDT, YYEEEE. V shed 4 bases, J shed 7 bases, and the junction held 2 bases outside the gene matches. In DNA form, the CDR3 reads TGTGCCAGCAGCGGGACAGGGGCAAATGAGCAGTTCTTC. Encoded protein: CASSGTGANEQFF.